These T cell receptor beta chains were read from a single sample in a study of shared clonotypes between healthy human individuals. Repertoires were generated with immunoSEQ multiplex PCR, while TCRdb's copy carries only in-frame clones and drops some. Here the sample spans hundreds of thousands of clones, around three quarters being singletons. The sequencing sample was made of PBMCs. Receptor source: a woman aged 40-49 years in good health. Some clones in this sample may be carry-over from other donors' samples. Both conserved end residues are part of each CDR3. The D gene is left open where the match is weak. A row's size may be missing; if present it is once, few, many or a size class.

clone_size: NA
j_call: TRBJ2-7
d_call: TRBD2
cdr3_length: 16
v_call: TRBV6-4
cdr3_nt: TGTGCCAGCAGTTTAGCGGGAGGGGTGAGCACCTACGAGCAGTACTTC
cdr3_aa: CASSLAGGVSTYEQYF

clone_size: NA
j_call: TRBJ2-7
d_call: TRBD2
cdr3_length: 16
v_call: TRBV6-4
cdr3_nt: TGTGCCAGCAGTGACCCCACCCCCGGACTAGCGGCCGAGCAGTACTTC
cdr3_aa: CASSDPTPGLAAEQYF

clone_size: NA
j_call: TRBJ2-5
d_call: NA
cdr3_length: 13
v_call: TRBV5-5
cdr3_nt: TGTGCCAGCAGCTACTGGGGGCGAGAGACCCAGTACTTC
cdr3_aa: CASSYWGRETQYF

clone_size: NA
j_call: TRBJ1-5
d_call: TRBD1
cdr3_length: 16
v_call: TRBV7-8
cdr3_nt: TGTGCCAGCAGCCCCCGAACCACAGGGGCGAGGCAGCCCCAGCATTTT
cdr3_aa: CASSPRTTGARQPQHF

clone_size: NA
j_call: TRBJ2-3
d_call: TRBD2
cdr3_length: 18
v_call: TRBV27
cdr3_nt: TGTGCCAGCAGCCTCGGGACTAGCGGGAGGGGGGGCACAGATACGCAGTATTTT
cdr3_aa: CASSLGTSGRGGTDTQYF

clone_size: NA
j_call: TRBJ1-1
d_call: NA
cdr3_length: 14
v_call: TRBV5-1
cdr3_nt: TGCGCCAGCAGCTCTCAGGGGAGAAGGACTGAAGCTTTCTTT
cdr3_aa: CASSSQGRRTEAFF

clone_size: NA
j_call: TRBJ1-2
d_call: TRBD1
cdr3_length: 12
v_call: TRBV9
cdr3_nt: TGTGCCAGCAGCACAAACAGGGGTGGCTACACCTTC
cdr3_aa: CASSTNRGGYTF

clone_size: NA
j_call: TRBJ2-3
d_call: NA
cdr3_length: 17
v_call: TRBV4-1
cdr3_nt: TGCGCCAGCAGCCAAGACAGTTACGGAACTAGCACAGATACGCAGTATTTT
cdr3_aa: CASSQDSYGTSTDTQYF

clone_size: NA
j_call: TRBJ2-7
d_call: NA
cdr3_length: 10
v_call: TRBV28
cdr3_nt: TGTGCCAGCAGAAACTACGAGCAGTACTTC
cdr3_aa: CASRNYEQYF

clone_size: NA
j_call: TRBJ1-2
d_call: NA
cdr3_length: 15
v_call: TRBV15
cdr3_nt: TGTGCCACCAGCAGAGATCGCCTGTCAGCCTCTGGCTACACCTTC
cdr3_aa: CATSRDRLSASGYTF

clone_size: NA
j_call: TRBJ2-1
d_call: TRBD1
cdr3_length: 17
v_call: TRBV7-3
cdr3_nt: TGTGCCAGCAGCTTAAACCCCCAAGAGACAGGGAAAGATGAGCAGTTCTTC
cdr3_aa: CASSLNPQETGKDEQFF

clone_size: once
j_call: TRBJ2-7
d_call: NA
cdr3_length: 13
v_call: TRBV13
cdr3_nt: TGTGCCAGCAGCCTTGTGGGGGGCTACGAGCAGTACTTC
cdr3_aa: CASSLVGGYEQYF

clone_size: few
j_call: TRBJ1-5
d_call: NA
cdr3_length: 16
v_call: TRBV19
cdr3_nt: TGTGCCAGTAGTATGTTATCGGAATTTGGCAATCAGCCCCAGCATTTT
cdr3_aa: CASSMLSEFGNQPQHF

clone_size: NA
j_call: TRBJ1-5
d_call: NA
cdr3_length: 14
v_call: TRBV6-1
cdr3_nt: TGTGCCGGCAAGCCCAGGGGTGAAGGTCAGCCCCAGCATTTT
cdr3_aa: CAGKPRGEGQPQHF

clone_size: NA
j_call: TRBJ2-7
d_call: NA
cdr3_length: 14
v_call: TRBV11-2
cdr3_nt: TGTGCCAGCAGCTTAGGTCTGGGGGCGTACGAGCAGTACTTC
cdr3_aa: CASSLGLGAYEQYF

clone_size: NA
j_call: TRBJ2-7
d_call: TRBD2
cdr3_length: 17
v_call: TRBV6-1
cdr3_nt: TGTGCCAGCAGTGAAGCGCTTCCGGGACTAGCGGGGTACGAGCAGTACTTC
cdr3_aa: CASSEALPGLAGYEQYF

clone_size: NA
j_call: TRBJ1-1
d_call: TRBD1
cdr3_length: 15
v_call: TRBV11-2
cdr3_nt: TGTGCCAGCAGCTTGGTCAGGGGGAAAGACACTGAAGCTTTCTTT
cdr3_aa: CASSLVRGKDTEAFF

clone_size: NA
j_call: TRBJ1-2
d_call: NA
cdr3_length: 15
v_call: TRBV6-4
cdr3_nt: TGTGCCAGCAGTGAAGCATCGACCGGCGGGTATGGCTACACCTTC
cdr3_aa: CASSEASTGGYGYTF

clone_size: NA
j_call: TRBJ2-1
d_call: TRBD2
cdr3_length: 16
v_call: TRBV5-1
cdr3_nt: TGCGCCAGCAGCTTCCGCGGACTAGCGGTTCGAAGAGAGCAGTTCTTC
cdr3_aa: CASSFRGLAVRREQFF

clone_size: NA
j_call: TRBJ1-5
d_call: NA
cdr3_length: 16
v_call: TRBV5-8
cdr3_nt: TGTGCCAGCAGCTCCCGCCGCGAGGGACGGAATCAGCCCCAGCATTTT
cdr3_aa: CASSSRREGRNQPQHF

clone_size: NA
j_call: TRBJ1-1
d_call: TRBD1
cdr3_length: 14
v_call: TRBV7-9
cdr3_nt: TGTGCCAGCAGCCCACAGGGGATAAGCACTGAAGCTTTCTTT
cdr3_aa: CASSPQGISTEAFF

clone_size: many
j_call: TRBJ2-7
d_call: TRBD1
cdr3_length: 14
v_call: TRBV7-8
cdr3_nt: TGTGCCAGCAGCACCTACAGGGGGCGTTACGAGCAGTACTTC
cdr3_aa: CASSTYRGRYEQYF

clone_size: NA
j_call: TRBJ1-2
d_call: NA
cdr3_length: 13
v_call: TRBV28
cdr3_nt: TGTGCCAGCAGTTTTAGAGGGGGTCGGGGCTACACCTTC
cdr3_aa: CASSFRGGRGYTF

clone_size: NA
j_call: TRBJ2-1
d_call: NA
cdr3_length: 16
v_call: TRBV11-2
cdr3_nt: TGTGCCAGCAGCTCCCGGCGTGGCCTTTCAGACAATGAGCAGTTCTTC
cdr3_aa: CASSSRRGLSDNEQFF

clone_size: NA
j_call: TRBJ2-7
d_call: TRBD1
cdr3_length: 14
v_call: TRBV2
cdr3_nt: TGTGCCAGCAGGGCCGGGACAGGGGATTACGAGCAGTACTTC
cdr3_aa: CASRAGTGDYEQYF

clone_size: once
j_call: TRBJ1-5
d_call: NA
cdr3_length: 13
v_call: TRBV4-1
cdr3_nt: TGCGCCAGCAGCCACCACCTAAATCAGCCCCAGCATTTT
cdr3_aa: CASSHHLNQPQHF

clone_size: once
j_call: TRBJ2-5
d_call: TRBD2
cdr3_length: 14
v_call: TRBV28
cdr3_nt: TGTGCCAGCAGCCCTAGCGGGAGGGCAGAGACCCAGTACTTC
cdr3_aa: CASSPSGRAETQYF

clone_size: NA
j_call: TRBJ1-2
d_call: NA
cdr3_length: 12
v_call: TRBV4-1
cdr3_nt: TGCGCCAGCAGTCCCGGGACACGTGGCTACACCTTC
cdr3_aa: CASSPGTRGYTF